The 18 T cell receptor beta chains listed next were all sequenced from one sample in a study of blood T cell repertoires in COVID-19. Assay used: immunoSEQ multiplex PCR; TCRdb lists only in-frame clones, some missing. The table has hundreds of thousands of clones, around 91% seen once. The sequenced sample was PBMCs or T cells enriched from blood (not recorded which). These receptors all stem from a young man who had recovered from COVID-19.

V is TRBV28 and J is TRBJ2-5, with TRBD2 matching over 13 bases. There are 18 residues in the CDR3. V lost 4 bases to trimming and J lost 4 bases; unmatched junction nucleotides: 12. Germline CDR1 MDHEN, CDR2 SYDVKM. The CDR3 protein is CASSSTPLAGGPRETQYF. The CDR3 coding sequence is TGTGCCAGCAGTTCAACCCCACTAGCGGGAGGGCCGCGAGAGACCCAGTACTTC. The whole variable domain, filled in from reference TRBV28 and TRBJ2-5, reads DVKVTQSSRYLVKRTGEKVFLECVQDMDHENMFWYRQDPGLGLRLIYFSYDVKMKEKGDIPEGYSVSREKKERFSLILESASTNQTSMYLCASSSTPLAGGPRETQYFGPGTRLLVL.

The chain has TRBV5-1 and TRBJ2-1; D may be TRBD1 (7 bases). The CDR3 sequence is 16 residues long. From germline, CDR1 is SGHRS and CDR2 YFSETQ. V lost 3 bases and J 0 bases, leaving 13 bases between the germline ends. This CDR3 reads CASSSQGGFSYNEQFF. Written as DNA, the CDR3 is TGCGCCAGCAGCTCGCAGGGGGGTTTCTCCTACAATGAGCAGTTCTTC.

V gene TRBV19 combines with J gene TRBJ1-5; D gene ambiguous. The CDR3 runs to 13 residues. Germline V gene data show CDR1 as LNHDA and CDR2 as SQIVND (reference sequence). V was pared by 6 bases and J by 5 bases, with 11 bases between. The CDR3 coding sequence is TGTGCCAGTAGCTTCCTCACGGATCAGCCCCAGCATTTT. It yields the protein CASSFLTDQPQHF.

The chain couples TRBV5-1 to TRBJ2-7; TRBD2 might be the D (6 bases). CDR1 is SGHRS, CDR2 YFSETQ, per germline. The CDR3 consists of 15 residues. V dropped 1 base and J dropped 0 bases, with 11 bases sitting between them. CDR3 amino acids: CASSLSGTASYEQYF. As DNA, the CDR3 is TGCGCCAGCAGCTTGTCCGGGACTGCCTCCTACGAGCAGTACTTC.

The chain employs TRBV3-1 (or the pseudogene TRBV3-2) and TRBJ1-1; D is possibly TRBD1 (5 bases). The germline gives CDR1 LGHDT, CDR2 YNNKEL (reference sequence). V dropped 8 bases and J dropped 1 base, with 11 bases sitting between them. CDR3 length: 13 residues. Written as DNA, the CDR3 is TGTGCCAGCGACGCGGGGGAGAACACTGAAGCTTTCTTT. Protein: CASDAGENTEAFF.

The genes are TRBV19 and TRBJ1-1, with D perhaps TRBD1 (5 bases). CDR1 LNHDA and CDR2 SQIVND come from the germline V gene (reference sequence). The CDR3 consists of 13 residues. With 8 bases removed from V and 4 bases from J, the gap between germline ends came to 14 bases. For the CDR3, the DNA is TGTGCCAGTGGCCCCCGGGGGGTCACTGAAGCTTTCTTT. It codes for CASGPRGVTEAFF.

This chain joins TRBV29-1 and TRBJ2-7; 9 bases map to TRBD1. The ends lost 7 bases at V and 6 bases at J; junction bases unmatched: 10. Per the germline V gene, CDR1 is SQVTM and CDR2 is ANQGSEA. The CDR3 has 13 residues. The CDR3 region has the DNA TGCAGCGCTGCACCGGGACAGGGTGTCGAGCAGTACTTC. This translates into CSAAPGQGVEQYF.

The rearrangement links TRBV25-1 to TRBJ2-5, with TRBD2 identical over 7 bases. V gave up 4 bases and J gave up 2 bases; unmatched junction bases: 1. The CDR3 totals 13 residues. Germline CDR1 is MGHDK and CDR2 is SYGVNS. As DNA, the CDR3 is TGTGCCAGCAGTGCTAGCGGTCAAGAGACCCAGTACTTC. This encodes CASSASGQETQYF.

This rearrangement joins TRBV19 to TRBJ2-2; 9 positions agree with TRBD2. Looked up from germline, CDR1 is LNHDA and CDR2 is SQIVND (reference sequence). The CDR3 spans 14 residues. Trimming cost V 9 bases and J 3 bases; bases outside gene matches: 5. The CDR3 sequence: CASLAGWDTGELFF. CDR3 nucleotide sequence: TGTGCCAGCCTAGCGGGGTGGGACACCGGGGAGCTGTTTTTT.

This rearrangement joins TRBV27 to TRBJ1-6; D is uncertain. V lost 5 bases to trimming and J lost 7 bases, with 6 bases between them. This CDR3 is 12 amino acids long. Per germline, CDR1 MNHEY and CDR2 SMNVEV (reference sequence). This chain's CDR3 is CASSVRNSPLHF. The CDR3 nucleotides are TGTGCCAGCAGTGTGAGGAATTCACCCCTCCACTTT.

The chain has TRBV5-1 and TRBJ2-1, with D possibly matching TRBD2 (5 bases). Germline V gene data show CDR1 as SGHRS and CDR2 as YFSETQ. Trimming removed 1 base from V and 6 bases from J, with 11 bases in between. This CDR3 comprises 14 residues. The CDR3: CASSLSREGNEQFF. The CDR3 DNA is TGCGCCAGCAGCTTGAGTCGGGAAGGCAATGAGCAGTTCTTC.

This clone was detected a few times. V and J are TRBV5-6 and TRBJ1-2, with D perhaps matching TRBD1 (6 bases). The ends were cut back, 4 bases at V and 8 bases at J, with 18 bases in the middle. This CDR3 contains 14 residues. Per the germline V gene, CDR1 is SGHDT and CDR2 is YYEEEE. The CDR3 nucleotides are TGTGCCAGCAGCACTCCCGAGGGGGTTCTAGGCTACACCTTC. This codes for CASSTPEGVLGYTF.

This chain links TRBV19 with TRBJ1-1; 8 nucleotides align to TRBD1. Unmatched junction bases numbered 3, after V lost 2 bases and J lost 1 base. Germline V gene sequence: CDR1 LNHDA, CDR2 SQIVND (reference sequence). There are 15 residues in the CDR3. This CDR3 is CASSIQGAPNTEAFF. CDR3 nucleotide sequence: TGTGCCAGTAGTATACAGGGGGCGCCGAACACTGAAGCTTTCTTT.

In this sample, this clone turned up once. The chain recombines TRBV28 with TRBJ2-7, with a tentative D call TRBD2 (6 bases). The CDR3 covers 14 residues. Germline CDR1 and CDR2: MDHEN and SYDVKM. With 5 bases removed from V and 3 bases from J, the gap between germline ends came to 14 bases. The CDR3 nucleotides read TGTGCCAGCAGTGGCCGACTAGGGTACTACGAGCAGTACTTC. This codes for CASSGRLGYYEQYF.

CDR3 in amino acids: CASSATGGSKNIQYF. CDR3 nucleotide sequence: TGTGCCAGCAGCGCAACCGGCGGATCCAAAAACATTCAGTACTTC. The V call is TRBV7-9, the J call TRBJ2-4; the D is unclear. CDR1 is SEHNR, CDR2 FQNEAQ, per germline (reference sequence). V lost 5 bases to trimming and J lost 2 bases, with 13 bases between them. The CDR3 consists of 15 residues.

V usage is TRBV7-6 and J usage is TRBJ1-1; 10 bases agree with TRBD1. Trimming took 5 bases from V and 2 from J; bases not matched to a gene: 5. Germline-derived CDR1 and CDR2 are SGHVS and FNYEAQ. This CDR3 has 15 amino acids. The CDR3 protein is CASSPGTGVNTEAFF. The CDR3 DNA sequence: TGTGCCAGCAGCCCCGGGACAGGGGTAAACACTGAAGCTTTCTTT. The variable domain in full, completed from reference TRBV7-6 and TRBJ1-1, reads GAGVSQSPRYKVTKRGQDVALRCDPISGHVSLYWYRQALGQGPEFLTYFNYEAQQDKSGLPNDRFSAERPEGSISTLTIQRTEQRDSAMYRCASSPGTGVNTEAFFGQGTRLTVV.

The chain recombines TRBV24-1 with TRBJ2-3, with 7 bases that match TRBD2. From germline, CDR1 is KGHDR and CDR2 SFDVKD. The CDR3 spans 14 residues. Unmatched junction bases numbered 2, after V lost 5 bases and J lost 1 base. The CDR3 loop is CATSGLAGTDTQYF. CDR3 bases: TGTGCCACCAGTGGGCTAGCGGGCACAGATACGCAGTATTTT.

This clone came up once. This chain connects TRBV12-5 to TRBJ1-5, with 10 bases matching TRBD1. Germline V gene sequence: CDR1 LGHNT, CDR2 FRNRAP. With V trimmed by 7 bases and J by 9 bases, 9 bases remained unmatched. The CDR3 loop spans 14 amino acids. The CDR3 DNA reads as TGTGCTAGTGCCCTGGGACAGGGGTTTGGGCCCCAGCATTTT. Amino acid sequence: CASALGQGFGPQHF.